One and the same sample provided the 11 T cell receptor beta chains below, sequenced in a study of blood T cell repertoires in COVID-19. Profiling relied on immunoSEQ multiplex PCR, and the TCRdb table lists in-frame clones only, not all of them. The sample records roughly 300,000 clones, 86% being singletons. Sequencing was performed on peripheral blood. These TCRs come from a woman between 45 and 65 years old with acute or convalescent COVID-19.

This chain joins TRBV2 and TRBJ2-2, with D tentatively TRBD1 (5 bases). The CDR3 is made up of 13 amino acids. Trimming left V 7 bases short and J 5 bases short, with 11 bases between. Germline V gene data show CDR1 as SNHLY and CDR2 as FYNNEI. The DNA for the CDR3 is TGTGCCAGCACCGACAGAACTACCGGGGAGCTGTTTTTT. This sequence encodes CASTDRTTGELFF. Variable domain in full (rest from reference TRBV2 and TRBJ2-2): EPEVTQTPSHQVTQMGQEVILRCVPISNHLYFYWYRQILGQKVEFLVSFYNNEISEKSEIFDDQFSVERPDGSNFTLKIRSTKLEDSAMYFCASTDRTTGELFFGEGSRLTVL.

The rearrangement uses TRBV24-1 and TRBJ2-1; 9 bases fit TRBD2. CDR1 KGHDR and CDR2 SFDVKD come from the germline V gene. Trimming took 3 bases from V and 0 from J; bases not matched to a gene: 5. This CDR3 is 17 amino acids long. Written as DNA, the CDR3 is TGTGCCACCAGTGATCGCGTTAGCGGGAGCTCCTACAATGAGCAGTTCTTC. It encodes CATSDRVSGSSYNEQFF.

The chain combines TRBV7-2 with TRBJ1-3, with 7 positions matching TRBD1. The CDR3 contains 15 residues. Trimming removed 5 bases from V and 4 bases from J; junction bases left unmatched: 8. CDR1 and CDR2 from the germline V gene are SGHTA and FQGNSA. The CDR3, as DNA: TGTGCCAGCAGCCCGACAGGGACGACCGGAAACACCATATATTTT. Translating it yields CASSPTGTTGNTIYF.

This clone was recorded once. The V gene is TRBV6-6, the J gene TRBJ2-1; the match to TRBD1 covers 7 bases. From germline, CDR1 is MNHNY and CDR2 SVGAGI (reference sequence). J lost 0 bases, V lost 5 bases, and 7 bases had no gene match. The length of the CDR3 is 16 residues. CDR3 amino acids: CASSPPGTVSYNEQFF. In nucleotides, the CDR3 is TGTGCCAGCAGTCCCCCCGGGACAGTCTCCTACAATGAGCAGTTCTTC.

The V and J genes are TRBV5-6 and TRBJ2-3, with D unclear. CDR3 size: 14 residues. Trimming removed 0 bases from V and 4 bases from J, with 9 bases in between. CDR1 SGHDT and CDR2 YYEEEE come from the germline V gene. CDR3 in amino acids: CASSLEAGPDTQYF. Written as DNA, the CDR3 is TGTGCCAGCAGCTTGGAGGCAGGCCCAGATACGCAGTATTTT. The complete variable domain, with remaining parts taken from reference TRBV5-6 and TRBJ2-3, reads DAGVTQSPTHLIKTRGQQVTLRCSPKSGHDTVSWYQQALGQGPQFIFQYYEEEERQRGNFPDRFSGHQFPNYSSELNVNALLLGDSALYLCASSLEAGPDTQYFGPGTRLTVL.

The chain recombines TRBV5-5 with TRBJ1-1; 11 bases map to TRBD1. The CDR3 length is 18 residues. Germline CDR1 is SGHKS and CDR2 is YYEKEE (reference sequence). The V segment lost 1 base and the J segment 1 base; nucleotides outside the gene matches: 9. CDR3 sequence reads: CASSLTDRGRVGNTEAFF. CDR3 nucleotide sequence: TGTGCCAGCAGCTTGACGGACAGGGGGCGGGTGGGGAACACTGAAGCTTTCTTT.

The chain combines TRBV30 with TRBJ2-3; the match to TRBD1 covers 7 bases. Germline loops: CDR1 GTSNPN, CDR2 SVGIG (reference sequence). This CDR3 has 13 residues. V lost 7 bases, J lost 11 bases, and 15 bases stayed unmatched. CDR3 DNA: TGTGCCTCGAGGACAGGCCGTGCCAGGGGGCAGTATTTT. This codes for CASRTGRARGQYF.

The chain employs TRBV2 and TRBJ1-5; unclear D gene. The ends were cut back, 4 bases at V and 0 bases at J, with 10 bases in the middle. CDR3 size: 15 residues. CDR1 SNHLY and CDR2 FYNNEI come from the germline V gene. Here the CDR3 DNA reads TGTGCCAGCAGTGCGGGTGGCTATAGCAATCAGCCCCAGCATTTT. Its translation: CASSAGGYSNQPQHF.

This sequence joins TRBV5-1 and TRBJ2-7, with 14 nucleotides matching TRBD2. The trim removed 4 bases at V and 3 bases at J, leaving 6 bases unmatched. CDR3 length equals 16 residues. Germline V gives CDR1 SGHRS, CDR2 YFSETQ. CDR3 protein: CASSPGTSGSFYEQYF. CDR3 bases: TGCGCCAGCAGCCCGGGGACTAGCGGGAGTTTCTACGAGCAGTACTTC.

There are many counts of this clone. The CDR3 reads CASSETSGGYNEQFF. CDR3 sequence (DNA): TGTGCCAGCAGCGAGACTAGCGGGGGGTACAATGAGCAGTTCTTC. The rearrangement links TRBV7-3 to TRBJ2-1; 13 bases fit TRBD2. The trim removed 5 bases at V and 4 bases at J, leaving 2 bases unmatched. The CDR3 is 15 residues long. Germline CDR1 is SGHTA and CDR2 is FQGTGA.

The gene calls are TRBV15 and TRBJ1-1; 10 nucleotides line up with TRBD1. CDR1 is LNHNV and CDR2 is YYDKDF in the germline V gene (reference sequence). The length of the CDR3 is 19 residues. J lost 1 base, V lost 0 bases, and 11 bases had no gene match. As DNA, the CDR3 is TGTGCCACCAGCAGAGATGGTAGGGGACAGGGGATCCAGAACACTGAAGCTTTCTTT. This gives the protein CATSRDGRGQGIQNTEAFF.